The T cell receptor beta chain under discussion was sequenced for a study of shared clonotypes between healthy human individuals. Whole-study findings and limits: Large sequencing depth failed to make sorted-subset sequencing complete, rarefaction showed.

Naive CD8 cells were CD45RO-negative, positively selected for CCR7, excluding terminally differentiated effector memory CD45RA+ cells. Sequenced by immunoSEQ multiplex PCR; TCRdb stores in-frame clones only, minus some. The sample gives about 2.1 million clones, approximately 94% of which show up once; 1.5% to 2% is in the top ten. There are 12 residues in the CDR3. CDR1 is KGHSY, CDR2 FQNENV, per germline. V shed 2 bases, J shed 5 bases, and the junction held 0 bases outside the gene matches. This clone was seen just once. Its antigen remains unknown. The source material was naive CD8+ T cells from PBMCs. The sequence derives from a man aged 18 to 29 in good health. Some clones in this sample may be carry-over from other donors' samples. The rearrangement links TRBV16 to TRBJ2-7; 7 bases are shared with TRBD2. The CDR3, as DNA: TGTGCCAGCAGCCAAGGGGGGGACGAGCAGTACTTC. It specifies CASSQGGDEQYF. The full variable domain, its missing parts supplied by reference TRBV16 and TRBJ2-7, is GEEVAQTPKHLVRGEGQKAKLYCAPIKGHSYVFWYQQVLKNEFKFLISFQNENVFDETGMPKERFSAKCLPNSPCSLEIQATKLEDSAVYFCASSQGGDEQYFGPGTRLTVT.